The source of this TCR beta chain is a study of shared T cell receptors in the human thymus. Only a few counts were recorded for this clone. Produced via immunoSEQ multiplex PCR; TCRdb's table is partial and in-frame only. The sample has about 380,000 clones; more than 85% are singletons. J lost 2 bases, V lost 1 base, and 11 bases had no gene match. In germline, CDR1 is GTSNPN, CDR2 SVGIG (reference sequence). This CDR3 contains 19 residues. This rearrangement joins TRBV30 to TRBJ2-3, with 14 positions matching TRBD2. Sequencing input: thymocytes. This TCR came from a human donor. The CDR3 coding sequence is TGTGCCTGGAGTGGACCGACTAGCGGGAGGGCTGTGGACACAGATACGCAGTATTTT. It translates to CAWSGPTSGRAVDTDTQYF.